Listed below are T cell receptor beta chains from one sample, sequenced in a study of cytomegalovirus exposure and HLA in healthy donors. Only in-frame clones appear in the TCRdb table, and some are missing; sequencing was by immunoSEQ multiplex PCR. The sample's table shows around 130,000 clones. Sequenced input: PBMCs. These TCRs come from a woman in her fifties or sixties in good health and CMV-seronegative. Both conserved end residues are part of each CDR3. Each record gives: CDR3 protein, V gene.

CDR3 protein: CASSESPSGTVYNEQFF
V gene: TRBV10-2

CDR3 protein: CASSFGKSTEAFF
V gene: TRBV5-6

CDR3 protein: CASSRQGSNTEAFF
V gene: TRBV5-1

CDR3 protein: CASSLGKGGGFEAFF
V gene: TRBV7-2

CDR3 protein: CASSLYAGQGAFADTQYF
V gene: TRBV27

CDR3 protein: CASSESGWNEQFF
V gene: TRBV6-1

CDR3 protein: CASRRTGDNYGYTF
V gene: TRBV5-8

CDR3 protein: CASSLTSGRITDTQYF
V gene: TRBV7-3

CDR3 protein: CASTRKGTLAKNIQYF
V gene: TRBV19

CDR3 protein: CSVLAGVVTYYEQYF
V gene: TRBV29-1

CDR3 protein: CASRATGGNQPQHF
V gene: TRBV2

CDR3 protein: CASSIDAWRGPRGNEQFF
V gene: TRBV19

CDR3 protein: CASSLGPGEPQHF
V gene: TRBV5-1

CDR3 protein: CASSSGGPGELFF
V gene: TRBV7-6

CDR3 protein: CASSFSPGGSYEQYF
V gene: TRBV19

CDR3 protein: CASSGGTAGSYEQYF
V gene: TRBV7-9

CDR3 protein: CASSLSGAGGKLFF
V gene: TRBV5-4

CDR3 protein: CASSLGGQGNYGYTF
V gene: TRBV7-6

CDR3 protein: CASRPQTGATNEKLFF
V gene: TRBV5-1

CDR3 protein: CASSDDRESYEQYF
V gene: TRBV6-4

CDR3 protein: CASPAPPGLACRSSYNEQFF
V gene: TRBV5-1

CDR3 protein: CASSLDPGMQETQYF
V gene: TRBV7-9

CDR3 protein: CASSLVGLQPQHF
V gene: TRBV7-9

CDR3 protein: CASSPRGGSYNEKLFF
V gene: TRBV7-8

CDR3 protein: CASSWVSGNYRNIQYF
V gene: TRBV5-6

CDR3 protein: CASSLSTSMAKNIQYF
V gene: TRBV7-9

CDR3 protein: CASSLRGDSNYGYTF
V gene: TRBV7-3

CDR3 protein: CASSLEGRASTEAFF
V gene: TRBV7-9

CDR3 protein: CASSPTRENSPLHF
V gene: TRBV6-1

CDR3 protein: CASSFWTGPSNQPQHF
V gene: TRBV23-1

CDR3 protein: CAISESGGRGDEKLFF
V gene: TRBV10-3

CDR3 protein: CASSMPRGMDNQPQHF
V gene: TRBV28

CDR3 protein: CASSPDNLMNTEAFF
V gene: TRBV5-1